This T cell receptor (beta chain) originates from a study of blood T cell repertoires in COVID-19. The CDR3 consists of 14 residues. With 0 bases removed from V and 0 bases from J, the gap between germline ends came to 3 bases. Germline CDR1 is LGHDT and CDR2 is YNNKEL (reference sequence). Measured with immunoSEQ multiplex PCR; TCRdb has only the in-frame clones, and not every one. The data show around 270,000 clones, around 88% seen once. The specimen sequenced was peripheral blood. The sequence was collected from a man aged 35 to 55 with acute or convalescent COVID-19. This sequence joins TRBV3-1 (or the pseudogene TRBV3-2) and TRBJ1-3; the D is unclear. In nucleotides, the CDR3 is TGTGCCAGCAGCCAAGAAGCCTCTGGAAACACCATATATTTT. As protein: CASSQEASGNTIYF.